The clone carrying this T cell receptor (beta chain) was counted many times. Active moderate-to-severe ophthalmopathy, Clinical Activity Score at least 3, NOSPECS at least 4, under 3 months' duration. The data stem from a study of T cells in Graves' hyperthyroidism and ophthalmopathy. Across the study: At the time of initial diagnosis and before any treatment, peripheral blood was collected.

RNA transcripts gave rise to amplified TCR beta CDR3 regions. The TCR CDR3 was amplified in a first-round RT-PCR using the HTBI primer set. Via MiXCR, TCRdb re-called the multiplex PCR reads, giving one row per CDR3 protein. The sample carries hundreds of thousands of distinct CDR3 sequences, around 20% recorded once. Sequenced sample: blood. This TCR derives from a man aged 25-40 years with Graves' ophthalmopathy.

CDR3 loop: CASSDGASGHNEQFF. For the CDR3, the DNA is TGTGCCAGCAGTGACGGGGCTAGCGGCCACAATGAGCAGTTCTTC. The V and J genes are TRBV6-1 and TRBJ2-1, with 7 bases lining up with TRBD2. Germline V CDR1 and CDR2: MNHNS, SASEGT. This CDR3 is 15 amino acids long. The V and J ends lost 3 bases and 5 bases, in that order; junction bases with no gene match: 7.